Only a few counts were recorded for the clone carrying this T cell receptor beta chain. Its antigen remains unidentified. As to treatment: roughly ten-day PBMC culture with coronavirus spike peptide pools or control peptides (ViraFEST assay). The data were obtained in a study of vaccination and CD4 T cells after COVID-19. The Oncomine TCR Beta short-read assay sequenced DNA from cultured CD4+ T cells. Genomic DNA from cultured CD4+ T cells was extracted. TCRdb recomputed calls from the PCR reads with MiXCR, one row per CDR3 protein. The table includes 15,000 to 20,000 distinct CDR3 sequences, about 50% detected once. V was pared by 6 bases and J by 5 bases, with 6 bases of the junction left unmatched. Germline V gene lookup returns CDR1 DFQATT and CDR2 SNEGSKA (reference sequence). The CDR3 runs to 14 residues.

V and J are TRBV20-1 and TRBJ2-5; 13 positions match TRBD2. This clonotype originated in a human donor who had recovered from COVID-19. Sequenced here: CD4+ T cells from blood, cultured in vitro, sampled before SARS-CoV-2 vaccination. DNA for the CDR3: TGCAGTGCGGAGCAGGGACTAGCGGGGGAGACCCAGTACTTC. It translates to CSAEQGLAGETQYF.